The 8 T cell receptor beta chains below were found in one sample sequenced in a study of shared clonotypes between healthy human individuals. The method was immunoSEQ multiplex PCR; TCRdb's version includes in-frame clones alone and lacks a portion of them. Seen here are under 2.5 million clones, about 90% observed once, and the top ten hold around 0.4%. What was sequenced was naive CD4+ T cells from PBMCs. Noted subset: CD45RA+ positively selected. The receptors derive from a man aged 18 to 29 in good health. Some clones in this sample may be carry-over from other donors' samples.

This clone appeared once. The gene calls are TRBV2 and TRBJ1-4; 8 bases line up with TRBD1. The CDR3 consists of 15 residues. The germline V gene has CDR1 SNHLY and CDR2 FYNNEI. J lost 7 bases, V lost 6 bases, and 10 bases had no gene match. The CDR3 DNA is TGTGCCAGCAGCGATCGTGACAGGGGTCTTGAAAAACTGTTTTTT. Translation gives CASSDRDRGLEKLFF.

The chain employs TRBV30 and TRBJ2-7, with D maybe TRBD2 (6 bases). CDR3 length equals 12 residues. Trimming stripped 7 bases from V and 2 bases from J, with 12 bases between. Per the germline V gene, CDR1 is GTSNPN and CDR2 is SVGIG (reference sequence). The CDR3 region is CALREPAYEQYF. The CDR3 nucleotides read TGTGCCTTACGGGAGCCAGCCTACGAGCAGTACTTC.

The chain links TRBV19 to TRBJ2-1; D is ambiguous. The V and J ends lost 7 bases and 1 base respectively, with 8 bases between them. The CDR3 is made up of 13 amino acids. The germline V gene encodes CDR1 LNHDA and CDR2 SQIVND (reference sequence). The CDR3 coding sequence is TGTGCCAGTAAGAGTAGGTCCTACAATGAGCAGTTCTTC. This codes for CASKSRSYNEQFF.

The J gene is TRBJ1-6, the V gene TRBV28; no clear D gene. This CDR3 has 12 residues. Germline CDR1 is MDHEN and CDR2 is SYDVKM. V gave up 8 bases and J gave up 7 bases, with 9 bases separating them. The CDR3 DNA reads as TGTGCCAGCGGACGGTTGAATTCACCCCTCCACTTT. It is translated as CASGRLNSPLHF.

The chain links TRBV19 to TRBJ1-1; tentatively, D is TRBD1 (6 bases). The CDR3 totals 16 residues. Germline assignment: CDR1 LNHDA and CDR2 SQIVND (reference sequence). Between the trimmed V and J ends, which lost 7 bases and 1 base, there was a span of 19 bases. CDR3 sequence reads: CASNPYNRAGNTEAFF. The CDR3 DNA sequence: TGTGCCAGTAACCCATACAACAGGGCGGGGAACACTGAAGCTTTCTTT.

To note about this clone: This sample includes further DNA sequences coding for the same CDR3. This chain joins TRBV7-3 and TRBJ2-1; D is uncertain. The CDR3 contains 13 residues. Germline CDR1 reads SGHTA; CDR2 reads FQGTGA. The V end was cut by 2 bases, the J end by 5 bases, with 7 bases between. CDR3 bases: TGTGCCAGCAGCTTAGGGCCTGACAATGAGCAGTTCTTC. It codes for CASSLGPDNEQFF.

The J gene is TRBJ2-7, the V gene TRBV5-1; D perhaps matches TRBD1 (6 bases). The CDR3 totals 14 residues. Germline V gene lookup returns CDR1 SGHRS and CDR2 YFSETQ. Trimming cost V 4 bases and J 2 bases, with 13 bases left between them. For the CDR3, the DNA is TGCGCCAGCAGCCAACTTCAGGGGCCCTACGAGCAGTACTTC. This sequence encodes CASSQLQGPYEQYF.

This chain uses TRBV6-5 with TRBJ1-2; tentative D call: TRBD1 (6 bases). Germline CDR1 is MNHEY and CDR2 is SVGAGI. Trimming removed 3 bases at V and 6 bases at J, with 20 bases between. The CDR3 consists of 16 residues. As DNA, the CDR3 is TGTGCCAGCAGTTATCATTCTCCCGGGACAACGGATGGCTACACCTTC. This codes for CASSYHSPGTTDGYTF.